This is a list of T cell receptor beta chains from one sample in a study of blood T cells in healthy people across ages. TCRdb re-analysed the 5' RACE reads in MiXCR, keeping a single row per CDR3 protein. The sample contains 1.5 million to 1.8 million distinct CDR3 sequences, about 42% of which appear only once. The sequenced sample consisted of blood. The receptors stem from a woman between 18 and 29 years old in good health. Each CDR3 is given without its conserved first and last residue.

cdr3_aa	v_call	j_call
ASSLASASYEQY	TRBV7-9	TRBJ2-7
ASSVWGGHQPQH	TRBV12-3/TRBV12-4	TRBJ1-5
ASSQDGTGYGNEQY	TRBV4-3	TRBJ2-5
ASGTGIGAF	TRBV6-5	TRBJ1-1
VSSPGLHTGELF	TRBV12-3/TRBV12-4	TRBJ2-2
SATSPTRGASNEQF	TRBV20-1	TRBJ2-1
ASSSTGAPGANVLT	TRBV7-9	TRBJ2-6
SVDVAALYNEQF	TRBV29-1	TRBJ2-1
ASSLGRTHYEQY	TRBV7-2	.
ASSQQGLFSPLH	TRBV4-3	TRBJ1-6
ASSPRLTNEQF	TRBV18	TRBJ2-1
ASSQEGIQETQY	TRBV4-2	TRBJ2-5
ASSSEEGGAPDTQY	TRBV7-9	TRBJ2-3
SAGLAGDPLREQY	TRBV20-1	TRBJ2-7
ASSPEQGAGANVLT	TRBV5-1	TRBJ2-6
ASSSRDMLDGGYT	TRBV12-3/TRBV12-4	TRBJ1-2
AISDGTGYEQY	TRBV10-3	TRBJ2-7
ASSYPLSQHQDRSSYEQY	TRBV6-2/TRBV6-3	TRBJ2-7
ASTSGGANTGELF	TRBV6-5	TRBJ2-2
ASSLSAGGANIQY	TRBV7-3	TRBJ2-4
ASSSYRDRGYNEQF	TRBV5-1	TRBJ2-1
ASSQLAGGLYNEQF	TRBV4-1	TRBJ2-1
ASSLWTGSTDSSGFRGEQF	TRBV4-3	TRBJ2-1
ASSLVVGGTDTQY	TRBV5-1	TRBJ2-3